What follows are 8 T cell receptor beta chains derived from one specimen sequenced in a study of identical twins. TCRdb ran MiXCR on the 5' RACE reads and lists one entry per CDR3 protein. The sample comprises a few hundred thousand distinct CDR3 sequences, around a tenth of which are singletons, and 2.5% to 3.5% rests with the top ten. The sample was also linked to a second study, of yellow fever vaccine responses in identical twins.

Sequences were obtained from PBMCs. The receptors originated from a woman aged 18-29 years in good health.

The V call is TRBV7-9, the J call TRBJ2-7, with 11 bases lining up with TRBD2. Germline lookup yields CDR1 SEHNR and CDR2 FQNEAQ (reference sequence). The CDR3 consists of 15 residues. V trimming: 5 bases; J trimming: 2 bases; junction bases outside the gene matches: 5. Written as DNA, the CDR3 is TGTGCCAGCAGCGGGATAGCGGGAGGGCCCTACGAGCAGTACTTC. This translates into CASSGIAGGPYEQYF.

CDR3 protein: CASSYSRGGPRETQYF. The CDR3 nucleotides are TGTGCCAGCAGTTACAGTCGGGGAGGCCCCCGAGAGACCCAGTACTTC. The chain couples TRBV6-5 to TRBJ2-5; a possible D gene is TRBD2 (6 bases). The CDR3 length is 16 residues. Germline V CDR1 and CDR2: MNHEY, SVGAGI. V lost 2 bases to trimming and J lost 4 bases, with 17 bases between them.

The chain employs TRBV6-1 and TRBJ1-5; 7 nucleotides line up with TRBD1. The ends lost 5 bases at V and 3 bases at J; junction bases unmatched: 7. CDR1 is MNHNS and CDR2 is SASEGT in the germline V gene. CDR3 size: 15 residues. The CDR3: CASSRGQNPNQPQHF. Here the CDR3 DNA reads TGTGCCAGCAGTCGGGGACAGAACCCCAATCAGCCCCAGCATTTT.

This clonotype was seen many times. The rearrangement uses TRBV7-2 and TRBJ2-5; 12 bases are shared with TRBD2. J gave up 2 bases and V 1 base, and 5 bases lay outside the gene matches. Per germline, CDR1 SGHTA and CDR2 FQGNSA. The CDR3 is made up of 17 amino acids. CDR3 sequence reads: CASSLGATSGGQETQYF. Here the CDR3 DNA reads TGTGCCAGCAGCTTAGGAGCGACTAGCGGGGGTCAAGAGACCCAGTACTTC.

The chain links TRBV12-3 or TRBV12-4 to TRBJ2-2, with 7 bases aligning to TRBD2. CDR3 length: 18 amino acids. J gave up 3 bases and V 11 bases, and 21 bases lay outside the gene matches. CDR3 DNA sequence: TGTGCCTTCTGTTCAAATGCGGCACTAGCGAGCCACACCGGGGAGCTGTTTTTT. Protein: CAFCSNAALASHTGELFF.

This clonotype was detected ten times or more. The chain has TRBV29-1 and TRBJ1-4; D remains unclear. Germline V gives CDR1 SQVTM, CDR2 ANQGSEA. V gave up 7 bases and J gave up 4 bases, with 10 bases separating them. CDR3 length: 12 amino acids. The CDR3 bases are TGCAGCGGGAAGGGAATTAATGAAAAACTGTTTTTT. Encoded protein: CSGKGINEKLFF.

The CDR3 sequence is CASSPHSEDTQYF. The CDR3 bases are TGTGCCAGCAGCCCCCATAGCGAAGATACGCAGTATTTT. The chain has TRBV5-5 and TRBJ2-3; weak D call: TRBD2 (5 bases). V lost 4 bases and J 5 bases, leaving 11 bases between the germline ends. Germline V gives CDR1 SGHKS, CDR2 YYEKEE (reference sequence). The CDR3 is made up of 13 amino acids.

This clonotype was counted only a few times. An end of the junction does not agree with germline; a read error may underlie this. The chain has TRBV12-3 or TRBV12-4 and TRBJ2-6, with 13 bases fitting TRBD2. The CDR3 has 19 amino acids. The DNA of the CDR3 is TGTGCCATCAGTAACCCGGGACTAGCGGGAAGCTCTGGGGCCAACGTCCTGACTTTC. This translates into CAISNPGLAGSSGANVLTF.